The clone carrying this TCR beta chain was seen a handful of times. These data are taken from a study of T-cell memory formation after mild COVID-19. TCRdb fed the 5' RACE reads into MiXCR, producing one record per CDR3 protein. The sample gives fewer than 300,000 distinct CDR3 sequences, about a sixth of which show up once; 20% to 25% is in the top ten. Trimming took 1 base from V and 6 from J, leaving 14 bases between them. From germline, CDR1 is GTSNPN and CDR2 SVGIG (reference sequence). The CDR3 spans 14 residues. The sample consisted of PBMCs or a T cell subset sorted from them (not recorded which). The clonotype comes from a man in his late teens or twenties who had mild COVID-19 (a few samples of this study predate the infection). Cell type and time point are not known. The rearrangement joins TRBV30 to TRBJ2-3; perhaps TRBD2 as D (6 bases). CDR3 nucleotides: TGTGCCTGGAGTGGCGGGATAGGGGTGGATACGCAGTATTTT. Translating it yields CAWSGGIGVDTQYF.